This entry concerns a single T cell receptor (beta chain). Antigen: not known. Assay used: immunoSEQ multiplex PCR; TCRdb lists only in-frame clones, some missing. Here the sample spans more than 65,000 clones, around 83% being singletons. V shed 5 bases and J 2 bases; nucleotides not matched to a gene: 9. CDR1 is LNHDA, CDR2 SQIVND, per germline (reference sequence). The CDR3 totals 16 residues. This sample was taken from a study of radiotherapy plus CTLA-4 blockade in lung cancer. Background on the study: Disease control was achieved by over 25% of patients, and objective responses by about 19%. Broader study findings: Best predicting response, reportedly, were early blood T cell clone dynamics, with interferon-beta. TCR clones originating in tumors grew in number in blood after radiotherapy plus ipilimumab.

CTLA-4 blockade with ipilimumab, together with focal radiation, was given to patients with chemo-refractory metastatic non-small-cell lung cancer. Sequences were derived from peripheral blood, sampled from a patient treated with radiotherapy plus ipilimumab. The rearrangement uses TRBV19 and TRBJ1-3, with TRBD1 matching 7 bases. The receptor's source is a human donor with non-small cell lung cancer who had stable disease on radiotherapy plus ipilimumab. CDR3 DNA sequence: TGTGCCAGTAGTCATATACAGGGGACCGCTGGAAACACCATATATTTT. This gives the protein CASSHIQGTAGNTIYF.